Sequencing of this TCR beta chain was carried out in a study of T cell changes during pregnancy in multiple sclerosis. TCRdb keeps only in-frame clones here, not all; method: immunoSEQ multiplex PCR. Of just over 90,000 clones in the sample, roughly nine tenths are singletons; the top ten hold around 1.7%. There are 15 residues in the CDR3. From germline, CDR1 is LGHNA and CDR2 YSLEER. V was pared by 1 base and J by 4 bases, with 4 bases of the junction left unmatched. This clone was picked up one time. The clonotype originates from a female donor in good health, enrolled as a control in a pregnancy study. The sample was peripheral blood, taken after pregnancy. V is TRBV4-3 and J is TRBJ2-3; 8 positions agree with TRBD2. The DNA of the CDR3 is TGCGCCAGCAGCCAAGTACGGGGGGGGGCAGATACGCAGTATTTT. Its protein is CASSQVRGGADTQYF.